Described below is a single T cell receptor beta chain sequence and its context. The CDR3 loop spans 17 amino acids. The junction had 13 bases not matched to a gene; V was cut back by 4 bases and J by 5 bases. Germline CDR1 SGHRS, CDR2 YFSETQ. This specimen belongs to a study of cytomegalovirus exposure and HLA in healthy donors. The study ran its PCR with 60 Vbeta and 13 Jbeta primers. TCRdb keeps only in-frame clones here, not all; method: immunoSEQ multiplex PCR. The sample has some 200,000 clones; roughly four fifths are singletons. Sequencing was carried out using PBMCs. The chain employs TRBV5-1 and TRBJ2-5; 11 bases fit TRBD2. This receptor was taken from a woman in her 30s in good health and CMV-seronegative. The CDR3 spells CASSHRSSGRGHETQYF. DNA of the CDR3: TGCGCCAGCAGCCACAGGAGTAGCGGGAGGGGTCATGAGACCCAGTACTTC.